This T cell receptor (beta chain) emerged from a study of early T cells in non-severe SARS-CoV-2 infection. Study-wide background: Chains stayed unpaired after sequencing of bulk RNA from unsorted whole blood. Study observations and caveats: The matching step, a VDJdb search, favored anti-spike CD8 responses and missed private and CD4 specificities.

With respect to this clonotype: The target antigen is unknown.

Individually, cDNA molecules had unique molecular identifiers attached to them. MiXCR, run by TCRdb on the 5' RACE reads, gives a single entry per CDR3 protein. The sample records nearly 60,000 distinct CDR3 sequences, over 9.5% being singletons. CDR3 size: 14 residues. Trimming cost V 6 bases and J 6 bases, with 15 bases left between them. Germline V CDR1 and CDR2: WSHSY, SAAADI. The TCR comes from an adult who was a healthcare worker with PCR-confirmed SARS-CoV-2 infection or an uninfected control (not recorded which). The gene calls are TRBV10-2 and TRBJ2-4, with D maybe TRBD2 (6 bases). Input material: whole blood. Here the CDR3 DNA reads TGCGCCAGCAGAGGCGGGGATCAGGGAAACATTCAGTACTTC. Translated: CASRGGDQGNIQYF.